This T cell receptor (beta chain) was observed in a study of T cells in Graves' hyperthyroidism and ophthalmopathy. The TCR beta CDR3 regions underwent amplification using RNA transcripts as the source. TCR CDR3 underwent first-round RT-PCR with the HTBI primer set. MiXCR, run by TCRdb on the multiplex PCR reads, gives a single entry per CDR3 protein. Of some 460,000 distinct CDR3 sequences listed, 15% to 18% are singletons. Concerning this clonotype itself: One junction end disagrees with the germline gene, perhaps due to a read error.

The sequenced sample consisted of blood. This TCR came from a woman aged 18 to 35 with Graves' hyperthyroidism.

The CDR3 spells CASSATSGNAIYF. For the CDR3, the DNA is TGTGCCAGCAGCGCGACCTCTGGAAACGCCATATATTTT. J is TRBJ1-3 and V is TRBV9; D remains ambiguous. Per germline, CDR1 SGDLS and CDR2 YYNGEE. CDR3 length equals 13 residues.